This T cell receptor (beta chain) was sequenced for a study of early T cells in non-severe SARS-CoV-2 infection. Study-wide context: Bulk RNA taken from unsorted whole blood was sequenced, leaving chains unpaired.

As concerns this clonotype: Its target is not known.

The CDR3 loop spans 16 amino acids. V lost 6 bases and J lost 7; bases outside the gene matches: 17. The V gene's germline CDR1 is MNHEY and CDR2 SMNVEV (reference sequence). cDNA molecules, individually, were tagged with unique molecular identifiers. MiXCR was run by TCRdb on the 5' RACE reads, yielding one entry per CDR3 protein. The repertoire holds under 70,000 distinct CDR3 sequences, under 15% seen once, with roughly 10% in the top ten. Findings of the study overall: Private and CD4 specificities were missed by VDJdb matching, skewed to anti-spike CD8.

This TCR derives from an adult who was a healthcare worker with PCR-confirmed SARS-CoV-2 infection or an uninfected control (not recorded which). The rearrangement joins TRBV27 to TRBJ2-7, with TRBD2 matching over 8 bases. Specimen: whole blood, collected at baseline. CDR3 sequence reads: CASSLTPGPGGYEQYF. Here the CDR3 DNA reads TGTGCCAGCAGCCTAACCCCGGGTCCGGGGGGGTATGAGCAGTACTTC.